Below are 24 T cell receptor beta chains sequenced from a single sample in a study of T-cell memory formation after mild COVID-19 (dated by TCRdb to the early 2020s). The library was prepared using 5' RACE. TCRdb names Illumina NovaSeq 6000 as the instrument used. The public reads were reprocessed in TCRdb via fastp at Q25 and MiXCR, keeping in-frame beta chains. Duplicate CDR3 protein sequences are folded into a single record with the most common DNA and genes. This sample comprises 450,000 or so distinct CDR3 sequences, around a quarter of them detected only once. Of the sample, approximately 12% is held by the ten largest clones. Source material: PBMCs or a T cell subset sorted from them (not recorded which). The receptors originated from an adult woman who had mild COVID-19 (a few samples of this study predate the infection). The sample titles of this study are shuffled in the database, so cell type and time point are left out; the donor was told from shared clones.

This chain links TRBV12-3 or TRBV12-4 with TRBJ2-7; maybe TRBD2 (7 bases). V was pared by 6 bases and J by 3 bases, with 18 bases between. CDR3 length: 15 amino acids. The CDR3 DNA is TGTGCCAGCAGCCCAGGGAGGGGGGCGGTCTACGAGCAGTACTTC. Translating it yields CASSPGRGAVYEQYF.

The V call is TRBV5-1, the J call TRBJ2-1; D is unresolved. This CDR3 spans 15 amino acids. Germline V gene lookup returns CDR1 SGHRS and CDR2 YFSETQ. V lost 2 bases to trimming and J lost 4 bases, with 13 bases between them. The CDR3 loop reads CASSLAASDYNEQFF. Written as DNA, the CDR3 is TGCGCCAGCAGCTTAGCCGCCTCCGATTACAATGAGCAGTTCTTC.

A few counts support this clonotype. The chain joins TRBV4-3 to TRBJ2-5, with D perhaps TRBD1 (8 bases). Trimming pared 3 bases from V and 3 bases from J, leaving 17 bases between. Germline V gene lookup returns CDR1 LGHNA and CDR2 YSLEER. The CDR3 totals 16 residues. The CDR3 DNA reads as TGCGCCAGCAGCCATTTGACAGGGGAGGGGGAAGAGACCCAGTACTTC. Translating it yields CASSHLTGEGEETQYF.

This chain uses TRBV5-1 with TRBJ2-3; 7 bases map to TRBD2. This CDR3 has 16 amino acids. The ends lost 4 bases at V and 0 bases at J; junction bases unmatched: 8. The germline V gene has CDR1 SGHRS and CDR2 YFSETQ. The CDR3 DNA is TGCGCCAGCAGCCCGGCTGGTAGCGGGAGCACAGATACGCAGTATTTT. Encoded protein: CASSPAGSGSTDTQYF.

The J gene is TRBJ2-7, the V gene TRBV4-3; D possibly uses TRBD1 or TRBD2 (5 bases each). This CDR3 has 14 amino acids. Germline V gene sequence: CDR1 LGHNA, CDR2 YSLEER. The V end was cut by 2 bases, the J end by 7 bases, with 15 bases between. The CDR3 nucleotides read TGCGCCAGCAGCCAATGGTTAGGGGCGGGTGAGCAGTACTTC. This gives the protein CASSQWLGAGEQYF.

CDR3 in DNA: TGTGCCTGGAGCCCAAGGAACGGCGCGGGAGCTAGCACAGATACGCAGTATTTT. Translated, it gives CAWSPRNGAGASTDTQYF. The chain is built from TRBV30 and TRBJ2-3; 7 nucleotides match TRBD2. V dropped 3 bases and J dropped 0; count of bases not matched to a gene: 15. The CDR3 has 18 residues. Germline CDR1 and CDR2: GTSNPN and SVGIG (reference sequence).

This chain uses TRBV7-8 with TRBJ1-1; D uncertain. The CDR3 length is 15 residues. V shed 5 bases and J shed 6 bases, with 19 bases lying between them. CDR1 and CDR2 (germline): SGHVS, FQNEAQ. CDR3 sequence reads: CASSQRSGEGSEAFF. The DNA for the CDR3 is TGTGCCAGCAGCCAGCGATCCGGGGAAGGGTCTGAAGCTTTCTTT.

This clonotype was picked up a small number of times. The chain links TRBV12-3 or TRBV12-4 to TRBJ2-3; the D is unclear. This CDR3 has 14 residues. Trimming took 3 bases from V and 0 from J, leaving 7 bases between them. CDR3 sequence reads: CASSFGASTDTQYF. CDR3 nucleotides: TGTGCCAGCAGTTTTGGTGCTAGCACAGATACGCAGTATTTT.

This clonotype was picked up many times. The CDR3 spells CASASGRGSHAQNIQYF. Here the CDR3 DNA reads TGTGCCAGCGCTTCCGGCCGCGGGTCCCACGCCCAAAACATTCAGTACTTC. The chain couples TRBV5-5 to TRBJ2-4, with a tentative D call TRBD2 (5 bases). Germline lookup yields CDR1 SGHKS and CDR2 YYEKEE (reference sequence). V was clipped by 7 bases and J by 5 bases, with 25 bases between them. CDR3 size: 17 residues.

CDR3 sequence (DNA): TGCGCCAGCTCGACCGGATCGACCACTGAAGCTTTCTTT. This translates into CASSTGSTTEAFF. This sequence joins TRBV5-1 and TRBJ1-1; no firm D call. Germline V gene lookup returns CDR1 SGHRS and CDR2 YFSETQ. Trimming removed 7 bases from V and 4 bases from J, with 14 bases in between. The CDR3 runs to 13 residues.

This clonotype was detected a few times. The chain uses TRBV5-6 and TRBJ2-2; a possible D gene is TRBD2 (6 bases). The germline CDR1 and CDR2 sequences are SGHDT and YYEEEE. The CDR3 totals 16 residues. Trimming pared 2 bases from V and 4 bases from J, leaving 15 bases between. The CDR3 nucleotides read TGTGCCAGCAGCTTTACCGGGACTTCACTCACCGGGGAGCTGTTTTTT. Its protein product is CASSFTGTSLTGELFF.

This sequence joins TRBV5-6 and TRBJ2-1, with D perhaps TRBD2 (6 bases). CDR1 and CDR2 (germline): SGHDT, YYEEEE. V shed 2 bases and J shed 3 bases, with 12 bases lying between them. The CDR3 consists of 15 residues. CDR3 sequence (DNA): TGTGCCAGCAGCTTAAGCGGGCCCGGCTACAATGAGCAGTTCTTC. Its translation is CASSLSGPGYNEQFF.

The genes are TRBV29-1 and TRBJ1-2, with D unclear. Germline V gives CDR1 SQVTM, CDR2 ANQGSEA. V lost 2 bases to trimming and J lost 3 bases, with 10 bases between them. The CDR3 sequence is 13 residues long. CDR3 bases: TGCAGCGTTGAACAGCGGGCCTACTATGGCTACACCTTC. Protein: CSVEQRAYYGYTF.

V is TRBV2 and J is TRBJ2-2; maybe TRBD1 (5 bases). This CDR3 has 17 residues. Germline V gives CDR1 SNHLY, CDR2 FYNNEI. V shed 8 bases and J shed 3 bases, with 22 bases lying between them. In DNA, the CDR3 is TGTGCCAGCCTCGGACCTTTATCGCTAGGGGACACCGGGGAGCTGTTTTTT. Encoded protein: CASLGPLSLGDTGELFF. Drawing the rest from reference TRBV2 and TRBJ2-2, the complete variable domain is EPEVTQTPSHQVTQMGQEVILRCVPISNHLYFYWYRQILGQKVEFLVSFYNNEISEKSEIFDDQFSVERPDGSNFTLKIRSTKLEDSAMYFCASLGPLSLGDTGELFFGEGSRLTVL.

This clonotype appeared once. This chain uses TRBV30 with TRBJ2-3; D call uncertain. Trimming took off 4 bases at V and 0 bases at J, with 5 bases between the two ends. The CDR3 is 12 residues long. Per germline, CDR1 GTSNPN and CDR2 SVGIG (reference sequence). CDR3 sequence reads: CAWTVSTDTQYF. The CDR3 DNA reads as TGTGCCTGGACGGTGAGCACAGATACGCAGTATTTT.

In the case of this clonotype: One junction end does not reproduce the germline sequence, and a read error may be involved. The J gene is TRBJ2-7, the V gene TRBV7-2; the match to TRBD2 covers 11 bases. Germline V gene data show CDR1 as SGHTA and CDR2 as FQGNSA. The CDR3 runs 13 residues. CDR3 loop: CASSVAGGGSKYF. In DNA form, the CDR3 reads TGTGCCAGCAGCGTAGCGGGAGGGGGTTCAAAGTACTTC. Combining the CDR3 with reference TRBV7-2 and TRBJ2-7 gives the whole variable domain GAGVSQSPSNKVTEKGKDVELRCDPISGHTALYWYRQSLGQGLEFLIYFQGNSAPDKSGLPSDRFSAERTGGSVSTLTIQRTQQEDSAVYLCASSVAGGGSKYFGPGTRLTVT.

This clonotype was observed a few times. The chain carries TRBV30 and TRBJ2-7; D may correspond to TRBD1 or TRBD2 (5 bases each). Germline assignment: CDR1 GTSNPN and CDR2 SVGIG (reference sequence). V was shortened by 0 bases and J by 3 bases, with 9 bases between the two germline ends. The CDR3 contains 13 residues. CDR3 region: CAWSVLGGYEQYF. For the CDR3, the DNA is TGTGCCTGGAGTGTACTTGGGGGCTACGAGCAGTACTTC.

This clonotype has only a few counts. The CDR3, as DNA: TGTGCCAGCAGCCCAGCGGGGACAGGGGCGGCCGAGCAGTACTTC. It yields the protein CASSPAGTGAAEQYF. The chain joins TRBV7-9 to TRBJ2-7; TRBD1 aligns across 10 bases. The germline V gene encodes CDR1 SEHNR and CDR2 FQNEAQ (reference sequence). There are 15 residues in the CDR3. V shed 5 bases and J 6 bases; nucleotides not matched to a gene: 10. Filled out from reference TRBV7-9 and TRBJ2-7, the complete variable domain reads DTGVSQNPRHKITKRGQNVTFRCDPISEHNRLYWYRQTLGQGPEFLTYFQNEAQLEKSRLLSDRFSAERPKGSFSTLEIQRTEQGDSAMYLCASSPAGTGAAEQYFGPGTRLTVT.

The chain carries TRBV7-9 and TRBJ2-3; D is perhaps TRBD2 (6 bases). Germline CDR1 is SEHNR and CDR2 is FQNEAQ (reference sequence). Trimming removed 6 bases at V and 6 bases at J, with 13 bases between. The CDR3 runs to 13 residues. Here the CDR3 reads CASSLRGRDTQYF. The CDR3 DNA reads as TGTGCCAGCAGTTTACGGGGGAGGGATACGCAGTATTTT.

The rearrangement joins TRBV6-2 or TRBV6-3 to TRBJ2-3, with D perhaps TRBD2 (6 bases). This CDR3 comprises 16 residues. From germline, CDR1 is MNHEY and CDR2 SVGEGT. The V and J ends lost 6 bases and 2 bases respectively, with 18 bases between them. CDR3 sequence: CASRTQLSGITDTQYF. CDR3 coding DNA: TGTGCCAGCAGAACACAACTTAGCGGAATCACAGATACGCAGTATTTT.

This clonotype was recorded at least ten times. The chain is built from TRBV7-6 and TRBJ2-2; TRBD2 might be the D (5 bases). The CDR3 has 17 residues. From germline, CDR1 is SGHVS and CDR2 FNYEAQ. V lost 6 bases and J lost 0, with 17 bases in between. CDR3 region: CASSPVGGVANTGELFF. In nucleotides, the CDR3 is TGTGCCAGCAGTCCCGTTGGAGGAGTTGCGAACACCGGGGAGCTGTTTTTT.

CDR3 coding DNA: TGTGCCAGCAGTTCCTCGGGGACAGGGCGCAATGAGCAGTTCTTC. As protein: CASSSSGTGRNEQFF. J is TRBJ2-1 and V is TRBV12-3 or TRBV12-4, with 9 bases fitting TRBD1. Trimming took 4 bases from V and 6 from J; bases not matched to a gene: 7. The CDR3 has 15 residues.

The chain carries TRBV7-3 and TRBJ2-5, with 7 bases lining up with TRBD1. This CDR3 has 15 amino acids. Trimming took 5 bases from V and 5 from J; bases not matched to a gene: 11. Germline loops: CDR1 SGHTA, CDR2 FQGTGA. The CDR3 loop is CASSLGQTLGETQYF. The CDR3 DNA reads as TGTGCCAGCAGCCTGGGACAGACGCTCGGGGAGACCCAGTACTTC.

The chain has TRBV5-1 and TRBJ2-2, with TRBD2 matching over 11 bases. Germline V gene sequence: CDR1 SGHRS, CDR2 YFSETQ. Trimming cost V 3 bases and J 5 bases; bases outside gene matches: 6. This CDR3 has 16 residues. DNA of the CDR3: TGCGCCAGCAGCTCGCGGACTAGCGGGCTAACCGGGGAGCTGTTTTTT. As protein: CASSSRTSGLTGELFF.